This passage covers 16 T cell receptor beta chains from one sample sequenced in a study of cytotoxic CD8 clonotypes in ibrutinib-treated CLL. Assay: immunoSEQ multiplex PCR; the TCRdb copy retains only in-frame clones and omits some. The sample has under 200,000 clones, about 84% seen once. The sample was PBMCs, taken after 24 months of ibrutinib treatment. The receptors originated from a human donor with chronic lymphocytic leukemia.

Turning to this clone: The same CDR3 is also encoded by other DNA sequences in this sample. The chain has TRBV5-4 and TRBJ1-5; maybe TRBD1 (6 bases). Germline V gene data show CDR1 as SGHNT and CDR2 as YYREEE (reference sequence). This CDR3 is built from 14 residues. The V end lost 0 bases, the J end lost 4 bases, and 8 bases lay between the germline ends. CDR3 nucleotide sequence: TGTGCCAGCAGCTTGGGGGGGCCGAATCAGCCCCAGCATTTT. The encoded protein is CASSLGGPNQPQHF.

This rearrangement joins TRBV9 to TRBJ1-3; possibly TRBD1 for D (6 bases). V was clipped by 0 bases and J by 4 bases, with 11 bases between them. Germline CDR1 is SGDLS and CDR2 is YYNGEE. The CDR3 is made up of 15 amino acids. CDR3 residues: CASSVVGGLGNTIYF. The CDR3, as DNA: TGTGCCAGCAGCGTAGTAGGGGGTCTAGGAAACACCATATATTTT.

CDR3 nucleotides: TGTGCCTGGAGCGAGGACAGGGGAGACTATGGCTACACCTTC. Residues: CAWSEDRGDYGYTF. The gene calls are TRBV30 and TRBJ1-2; 9 nucleotides match TRBD1. Germline CDR1 is GTSNPN and CDR2 is SVGIG (reference sequence). V shed 3 bases and J 3 bases; nucleotides not matched to a gene: 5. The CDR3 is made up of 14 amino acids.

The chain uses TRBV18 and TRBJ1-3; 7 bases agree with TRBD1. The CDR3 contains 18 residues. V shed 1 base and J 0 bases; nucleotides not matched to a gene: 9. The germline V gene has CDR1 KGHSH and CDR2 LQKENI. Here the CDR3 DNA reads TGTGCCAGCTCACCACAGCAAGCAGGGGGGAACTCTGGAAACACCATATATTTT. Protein product: CASSPQQAGGNSGNTIYF.

V gene TRBV19 combines with J gene TRBJ2-7; TRBD2 might be the D (5 bases). Per germline, CDR1 LNHDA and CDR2 SQIVND (reference sequence). The germline V and J ends were trimmed by 5 bases and 3 bases, with 11 bases remaining between them. The CDR3 is 13 residues long. CDR3 protein: CASSPQEVYEQYF. CDR3 sequence (DNA): TGTGCCAGTAGTCCTCAGGAGGTCTACGAGCAGTACTTC. Based on the CDR3 plus reference TRBV19 and TRBJ2-7, the full variable domain is DGGITQSPKYLFRKEGQNVTLSCEQNLNHDAMYWYRQDPGQGLRLIYYSQIVNDFQKGDIAEGYSVSREKKESFPLTVTSAQKNPTAFYLCASSPQEVYEQYFGPGTRLTVT.

V and J are TRBV25-1 and TRBJ1-2, with D perhaps matching TRBD1 (5 bases). V was pared by 1 base and J by 0 bases, with 18 bases between. This CDR3 is 18 amino acids long. Per the germline V gene, CDR1 is MGHDK and CDR2 is SYGVNS. The CDR3 sequence is CASSESLGRTRANYGYTF. The CDR3 nucleotides read TGTGCCAGCAGTGAATCTTTGGGACGGACAAGAGCTAACTATGGCTACACCTTC.

This chain links TRBV4-1 with TRBJ2-1; D is undetermined. The V gene lost 0 bases and the J gene lost 7 bases, with 7 bases spanning the gap. CDR3 length: 13 residues. Germline V gene lookup returns CDR1 MGHRA and CDR2 YSYEKL. CDR3 sequence reads: CASSQDPLNEQFF. The CDR3 DNA reads as TGCGCCAGCAGCCAAGATCCCCTAAATGAGCAGTTCTTC.

A few counts support this clone. This chain links TRBV5-1 with TRBJ1-1; D not resolved. The germline V gene has CDR1 SGHRS and CDR2 YFSETQ. This CDR3 has 15 amino acids. Trimming stripped 4 bases from V and 3 bases from J, with 16 bases between. The CDR3 loop reads CASSRDIGGDTEAFF. In DNA form, the CDR3 reads TGCGCCAGCAGCCGAGACATCGGAGGTGACACTGAAGCTTTCTTT.

This clone was detected only a few times. The J gene is TRBJ2-2, the V gene TRBV5-4, with TRBD2 identical over 7 bases. The germline V gene has CDR1 SGHNT and CDR2 YYREEE (reference sequence). With V trimmed by 0 bases and J by 2 bases, 1 base remained unmatched. The CDR3 is 15 residues long. The CDR3 DNA is TGTGCCAGCAGCTTGGGAGCGGGAAACACCGGGGAGCTGTTTTTT. Its protein is CASSLGAGNTGELFF.

This chain joins TRBV30 and TRBJ2-5, with TRBD1 identical over 8 bases. J gave up 4 bases and V 0 bases, and 7 bases lay outside the gene matches. CDR1 is GTSNPN, CDR2 SVGIG, per germline (reference sequence). There are 15 residues in the CDR3. As DNA, the CDR3 is TGTGCCTGGAGTGTACAACCAGGGGGCGTAGAGACCCAGTACTTC. Translated, it gives CAWSVQPGGVETQYF.

The J gene is TRBJ2-1, the V gene TRBV11-2, with D unclear. This CDR3 spans 14 amino acids. Germline assignment: CDR1 SGHAT and CDR2 FQNNGV. V was pared by 5 bases and J by 1 base, with 9 bases between. This CDR3 reads CASSPSLSYNEQFF. In nucleotides, the CDR3 is TGTGCCAGCAGCCCGTCGTTATCCTACAATGAGCAGTTCTTC. Full variable domain (rest looked up from reference TRBV11-2 and TRBJ2-1): EAGVAQSPRYKIIEKRQSVAFWCNPISGHATLYWYQQILGQGPKLLIQFQNNGVVDDSQLPKDRFSAERLKGVDSTLKIQPAKLEDSAVYLCASSPSLSYNEQFFGPGTRLTVL.

The gene calls are TRBV5-4 and TRBJ2-3; perhaps TRBD2 as D (7 bases). V was cut by 0 bases and J by 5 bases, with 13 bases left in between. Germline V CDR1 and CDR2: SGHNT, YYREEE (reference sequence). The CDR3 has 15 amino acids. CDR3 loop: CASSLGRGAGDTQYF. CDR3 DNA sequence: TGTGCCAGCAGCTTGGGACGGGGGGCGGGAGATACGCAGTATTTT.

Only one count was recorded for this clone. V usage is TRBV7-6 and J usage is TRBJ2-3; 14 bases align to TRBD2. Germline CDR1 SGHVS, CDR2 FNYEAQ. There are 18 residues in the CDR3. With 5 bases clipped from V and 0 bases from J, the junction kept 7 bases outside the gene matches. Written as DNA, the CDR3 is TGTGCCAGCAGCGCCGGACTAGCGGGAGGTACAAGCACAGATACGCAGTATTTT. It yields the protein CASSAGLAGGTSTDTQYF.

The V call is TRBV27, the J call TRBJ2-7; maybe TRBD2 (6 bases). Germline CDR1 MNHEY, CDR2 SMNVEV (reference sequence). The CDR3 runs to 14 residues. The V end was cut by 4 bases, the J end by 2 bases, with 12 bases between. CDR3 nucleotide sequence: TGTGCCAGCAGTTCCCGGGGGAGTCCCTACGAGCAGTACTTC. Residues: CASSSRGSPYEQYF.

The rearrangement uses TRBV5-6 and TRBJ1-2, with no clear D. This CDR3 has 11 residues. Germline V lookup: CDR1 SGHDT, CDR2 YYEEEE. With 6 bases removed from V and 2 bases from J, the gap between germline ends came to 5 bases. The CDR3 bases are TGTGCCAGCAAGGGAAACTATGGCTACACCTTC. This sequence encodes CASKGNYGYTF.

The chain is built from TRBV2 and TRBJ2-3; perhaps D is TRBD1 or TRBD2 (5 bases each). With 8 bases removed from V and 5 bases from J, the gap between germline ends came to 17 bases. CDR1 and CDR2 from the germline V gene are SNHLY and FYNNEI. The CDR3 is made up of 14 amino acids. The CDR3 DNA is TGTGCCAGCTTACGGCGGGCCGACAGAGATACGCAGTATTTT. Translating gives CASLRRADRDTQYF.